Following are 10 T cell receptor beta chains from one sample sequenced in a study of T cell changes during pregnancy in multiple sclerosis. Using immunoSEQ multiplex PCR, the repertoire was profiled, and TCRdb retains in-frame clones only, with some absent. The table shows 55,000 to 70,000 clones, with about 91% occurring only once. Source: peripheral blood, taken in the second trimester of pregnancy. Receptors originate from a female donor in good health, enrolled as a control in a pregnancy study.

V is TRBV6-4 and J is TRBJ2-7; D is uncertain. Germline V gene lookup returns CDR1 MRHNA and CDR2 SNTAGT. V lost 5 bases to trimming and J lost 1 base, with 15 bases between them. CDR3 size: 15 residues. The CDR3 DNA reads TGTGCCAGCAGTAGACATTACCAAAAGTCCTACGAGCAGTACTTC. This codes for CASSRHYQKSYEQYF.

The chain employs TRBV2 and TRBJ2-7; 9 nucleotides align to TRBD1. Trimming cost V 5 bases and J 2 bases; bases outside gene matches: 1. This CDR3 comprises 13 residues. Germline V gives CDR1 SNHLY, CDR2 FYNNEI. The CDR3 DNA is TGTGCCAGCAGTTACAGGGGGCCCTACGAGCAGTACTTC. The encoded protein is CASSYRGPYEQYF.

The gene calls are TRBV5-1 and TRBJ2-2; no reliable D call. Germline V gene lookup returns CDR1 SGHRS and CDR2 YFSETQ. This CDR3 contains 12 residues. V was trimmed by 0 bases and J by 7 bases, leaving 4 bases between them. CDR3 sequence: CASSLGSGELFF. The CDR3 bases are TGCGCCAGCAGCTTGGGGAGCGGGGAGCTGTTTTTT.

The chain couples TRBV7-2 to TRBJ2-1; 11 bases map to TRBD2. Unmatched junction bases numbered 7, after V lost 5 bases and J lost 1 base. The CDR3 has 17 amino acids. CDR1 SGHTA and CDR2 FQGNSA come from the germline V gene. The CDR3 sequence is CASSIGLAGGSYNEQFF. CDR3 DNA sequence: TGTGCCAGCAGCATCGGGCTAGCGGGGGGATCCTACAATGAGCAGTTCTTC.

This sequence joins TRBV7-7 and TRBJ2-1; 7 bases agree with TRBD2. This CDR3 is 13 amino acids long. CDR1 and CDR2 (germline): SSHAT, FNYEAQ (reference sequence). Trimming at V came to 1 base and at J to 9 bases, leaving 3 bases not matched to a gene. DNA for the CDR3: TGTGCCAGCAGCTTAGATTGGGGGGGTGAGCAGTTCTTC. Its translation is CASSLDWGGEQFF.

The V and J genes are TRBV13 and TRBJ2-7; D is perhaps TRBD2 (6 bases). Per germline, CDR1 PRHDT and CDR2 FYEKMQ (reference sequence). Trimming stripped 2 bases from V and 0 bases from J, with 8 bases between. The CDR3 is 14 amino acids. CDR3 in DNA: TGTGCCAGCAGCTTACTCGGGAGCTCCTACGAGCAGTACTTC. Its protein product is CASSLLGSSYEQYF. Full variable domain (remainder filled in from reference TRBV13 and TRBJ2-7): AAGVIQSPRHLIKEKRETATLKCYPIPRHDTVYWYQQGPGQDPQFLISFYEKMQSDKGSIPDRFSAQQFSDYHSELNMSSLELGDSALYFCASSLLGSSYEQYFGPGTRLTVT.

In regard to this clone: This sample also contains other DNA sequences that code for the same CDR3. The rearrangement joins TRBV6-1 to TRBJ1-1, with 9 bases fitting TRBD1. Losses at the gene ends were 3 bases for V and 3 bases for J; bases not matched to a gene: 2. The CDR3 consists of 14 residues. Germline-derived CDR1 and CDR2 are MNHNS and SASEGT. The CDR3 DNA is TGTGCCAGCAGTGAGGGACAGGGTGACACTGAAGCTTTCTTT. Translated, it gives CASSEGQGDTEAFF.

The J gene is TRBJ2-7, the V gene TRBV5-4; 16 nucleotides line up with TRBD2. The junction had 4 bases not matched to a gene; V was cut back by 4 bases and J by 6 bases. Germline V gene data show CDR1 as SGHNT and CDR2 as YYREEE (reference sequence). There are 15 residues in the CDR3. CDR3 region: CASSPGTSGGGEQYF. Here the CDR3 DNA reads TGTGCCAGCAGCCCTGGGACTAGCGGGGGGGGCGAGCAGTACTTC.

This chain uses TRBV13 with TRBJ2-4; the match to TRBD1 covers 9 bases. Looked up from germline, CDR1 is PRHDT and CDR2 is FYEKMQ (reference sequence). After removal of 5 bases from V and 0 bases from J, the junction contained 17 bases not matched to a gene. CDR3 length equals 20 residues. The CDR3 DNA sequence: TGTGCCAGCAGCACCATCCGGGACAGGGACCTGAATAAAGCCAAAAACATTCAGTACTTC. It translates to CASSTIRDRDLNKAKNIQYF.

This chain's CDR3 is CASSDRQGTAYEQYF. DNA for the CDR3: TGTGCCAGCAGTGACCGACAGGGGACAGCCTACGAGCAGTACTTC. The V gene is TRBV2, the J gene TRBJ2-7, with TRBD1 identical over 8 bases. With V trimmed by 3 bases and J by 2 bases, 6 bases remained unmatched. This CDR3 has 15 residues. CDR1 SNHLY and CDR2 FYNNEI come from the germline V gene.